This is a list of T cell receptor beta chains from one sample in a study of T-cell memory formation after mild COVID-19. Each CDR3 protein gets one entry after TCRdb re-called the 5' RACE reads with MiXCR. The table has roughly 340,000 distinct CDR3 sequences, 20% to 25% seen once. The specimen was PBMCs or a T cell subset sorted from them (not recorded which). The origin of the receptors is a man between 18 and 35 years old who had mild COVID-19 (a few samples of this study predate the infection). Cell type and time point are not known. CDR3s include the opening cysteine and the closing phenylalanine or tryptophan. A D gene is named only where the DNA matches it firmly. Size tells how often a clone was seen (once, few, many) or the class of an expanded clone, and some rows leave it out.

clone_size j_call d_call v_call cdr3_aa cdr3_nt
many TRBJ2-2 NA TRBV7-8 CASRENTGELFF TGTGCCAGCAGGGAAAACACCGGGGAGCTGTTTTTT
NA TRBJ2-4 NA TRBV12-3/TRBV12-4 CASSEQGSAKNIQYF TGTGCCAGCAGTGAACAGGGATCGGCCAAAAACATTCAGTACTTC
NA TRBJ2-1 TRBD2 TRBV20-1 CSASSGTSGGRSYNEQFF TGCAGTGCTTCCTCCGGGACTAGCGGGGGGCGATCCTACAATGAGCAGTTCTTC
once TRBJ2-2 TRBD2 TRBV5-1 CASSLGGGSYNTGELFF TGCGCAAGCAGCCTTGGCGGGGGTTCCTACAACACCGGGGAGCTGTTTTTT
few TRBJ1-2 NA TRBV29-1 CSAQISQGIYGYTF TGCAGCGCCCAGATAAGCCAGGGGATCTATGGCTACACCTTC
NA TRBJ1-2 TRBD1 TRBV3-1 CASSQQQGLGYTF TGTGCCAGCAGCCAACAACAGGGGCTTGGCTACACCTTC
NA TRBJ2-2 NA TRBV20-1 CSAFRYSNTGELFF TGCAGTGCCTTTCGCTACTCAAACACCGGGGAGCTGTTTTTT
few TRBJ2-2 NA TRBV2 CASSERSRELFF TGTGCCAGCAGTGAGAGGTCCCGGGAGCTGTTTTTT
NA TRBJ2-7 NA TRBV7-9 CASSYRHASYEQYF TGTGCCAGCAGTTATCGCCACGCATCCTACGAGCAGTACTTC
NA TRBJ1-6 NA TRBV6-5 CASRHRASKSSEGDSPLHF TGTGCCAGCAGACACCGGGCCTCGAAGAGTTCCGAGGGCGATTCACCCCTCCACTTT
many TRBJ1-1 NA TRBV4-3 CASSQDLWRNLNTEAFF TGCGCCAGCAGCCAAGATTTGTGGAGAAACTTGAACACTGAAGCTTTCTTT
few TRBJ1-1 TRBD1 TRBV18 CASSPRQGEREAFF TGTGCCAGCTCACCGCGACAGGGGGAAAGAGAAGCTTTCTTT
few TRBJ2-1 NA TRBV28 CASSLVGSHNEQFF TGTGCCAGCAGTTTAGTAGGTTCCCACAATGAGCAGTTCTTC
NA TRBJ2-7 NA TRBV7-9 CASSTRTVYEQYF TGTGCCAGCAGCACCCGGACAGTCTACGAGCAGTACTTC
NA TRBJ2-3 NA TRBV11-2 CASSQLRDTQYF TGTGCCAGCAGCCAGCTGAGGGATACGCAGTATTTT
few TRBJ1-4 TRBD1 TRBV4-3 CASSQEGTGEGKLFF TGCGCCAGCAGCCAAGAAGGGACAGGGGAGGGGAAACTGTTTTTT
few TRBJ1-2 NA TRBV6-6 CASSYGQRNYGYTF TGTGCCAGCAGTTACGGACAGAGGAACTATGGCTACACCTTC
few TRBJ2-6 NA TRBV18 CASSPQGGPGANVLTF TGTGCCAGCTCACCTCAGGGGGGTCCCGGGGCCAACGTCCTGACTTTC
few TRBJ1-1 NA TRBV4-2 CASSSTWGHLTEAFF TGTGCCAGCAGCTCAACTTGGGGACATTTAACTGAAGCTTTCTTT
few TRBJ2-5 NA TRBV10-3 CAISEGGGQETQYF TGTGCCATCAGTGAAGGTGGGGGTCAAGAGACCCAGTACTTC
few TRBJ1-6 NA TRBV4-3 CASSQDASSSLNNSPSNPLHF TGCGCCAGCAGCCAAGACGCCAGTTCGTCACTTAACAATTCACCGAGCAATCCCCTCCACTTT
NA TRBJ1-1 NA TRBV20-1 CSAKQAFRGTEAFF TGCAGTGCAAAACAGGCGTTTCGGGGCACTGAAGCTTTCTTT
NA TRBJ2-5 TRBD1 TRBV28 CASHPVEDRRSQYF TGTGCCAGCCACCCGGTTGAGGACAGGCGATCCCAGTACTTC
NA TRBJ2-3 TRBD2 TRBV3-1 CASSGPSGRTDTQYF TGTGCCAGCAGCGGGCCTAGCGGACGCACAGATACGCAGTATTTT
few TRBJ1-2 TRBD1 TRBV20-1 CSAKDRESYGYTF TGCAGTGCTAAGGACAGGGAGAGCTATGGCTACACCTTC
NA TRBJ2-1 TRBD2 TRBV6-5 CASSYGAGVGASYNEQFF TGTGCCAGCAGTTATGGAGCGGGGGTAGGGGCCTCCTACAATGAGCAGTTCTTC
NA TRBJ1-4 NA TRBV12-3/TRBV12-4 CASRPGRVEKLFF TGTGCCAGCAGGCCCGGCCGGGTGGAAAAACTGTTTTTT
NA TRBJ2-7 TRBD1 TRBV20-1 CSARLGFGTGSSYEQYF TGCAGTGCTAGGTTGGGCTTCGGGACAGGGAGCTCCTACGAGCAGTACTTC
few TRBJ1-1 NA TRBV4-1 CASSQRSRGPESTEAFF TGCGCCAGCAGCCAACGTAGTAGAGGACCCGAGAGCACTGAAGCTTTCTTT
NA TRBJ2-1 NA TRBV7-2 CASEGGPNNEQFF TGTGCCAGCGAGGGTGGCCCGAACAATGAGCAGTTCTTC
NA TRBJ1-2 NA TRBV19 CASRWGKGYTF TGTGCCAGTAGATGGGGGAAAGGCTACACCTTC
few TRBJ2-4 NA TRBV7-9 CASSNLDTVAKNIQYF TGTGCCAGCAGCAACCTAGACACGGTAGCCAAAAACATTCAGTACTTC
NA TRBJ2-1 NA TRBV10-3 CAMGGRVNEQFF TGTGCCATGGGAGGCAGGGTGAATGAGCAGTTCTTC